Listed here are 6 T cell receptor beta chains from one sample, sequenced in a study of identical twins. TCRdb reanalysed the 5' RACE reads using MiXCR and keeps one entry per CDR3 protein. The repertoire consists of a few hundred thousand distinct CDR3 sequences, with more than 9% occurring once and the leading ten covering more than 2.5%. This sample was shared with a second study, whose subject was yellow fever vaccine responses in identical twins.

The sequenced material came from PBMCs. The receptors stem from a woman between 18 and 30 years old in good health.

This clonotype was found a few times. The chain is built from TRBV7-2 and TRBJ1-2, with 7 bases matching TRBD1. Losses at the gene ends were 3 bases for V and 1 base for J; bases not matched to a gene: 8. The CDR3 consists of 16 residues. Germline V gives CDR1 SGHTA, CDR2 FQGNSA. CDR3 nucleotide sequence: TGTGCCAGCAGCTTGGGGTCCGGGACAGTTAACTATGGCTACACCTTC. Amino acids: CASSLGSGTVNYGYTF.

V is TRBV20-1 and J is TRBJ1-6; a weak D match, TRBD1 (6 bases). The CDR3 covers 15 residues. CDR1 and CDR2 from the germline V gene are DFQATT and SNEGSKA (reference sequence). V lost 3 bases and J lost 5, with 14 bases in between. The CDR3 region is CSARGGLINNSPLHF. The DNA of the CDR3 is TGCAGTGCTAGGGGGGGGCTAATAAATAATTCACCCCTCCACTTT.

This clonotype was seen at least ten times. V is TRBV6-1 and J is TRBJ1-6; D possibly corresponds to TRBD1 (6 bases). The length of the CDR3 is 14 residues. V lost 6 bases, J lost 9 bases, and 15 bases lay in between. CDR1 is MNHNS, CDR2 SASEGT, per germline. Here the CDR3 DNA reads TGTGCCAGCAGAGACAGGAGCGGGGTTTCACCCCTCCACTTT. Residues: CASRDRSGVSPLHF.

The gene calls are TRBV29-1 and TRBJ2-7; D not resolved. Trimming took off 6 bases at V and 2 bases at J, with 14 bases between the two ends. The CDR3 is made up of 13 amino acids. CDR1 is SQVTM and CDR2 is ANQGSEA in the germline V gene. The CDR3 reads CSVTSYTTYEQYF. The CDR3 bases are TGCAGCGTGACATCATACACGACCTACGAGCAGTACTTC.

This clonotype was counted many times. The chain uses TRBV5-1 and TRBJ1-6; perhaps TRBD1 as D (6 bases). The CDR3 is made up of 13 amino acids. Per the germline V gene, CDR1 is SGHRS and CDR2 is YFSETQ. The ends were cut back, 5 bases at V and 8 bases at J, with 11 bases in the middle. In DNA, the CDR3 is TGCGCCAGCAGTCAGGGGATCGATTCACCCCTCCACTTT. Translation: CASSQGIDSPLHF. Filled out from reference TRBV5-1 and TRBJ1-6, the complete variable domain reads KAGVTQTPRYLIKTRGQQVTLSCSPISGHRSVSWYQQTPGQGLQFLFEYFSETQRNKGNFPGRFSGRQFSNSRSEMNVSTLELGDSALYLCASSQGIDSPLHFGNGTRLTVT.

In its sample, this clonotype was seen a few times. V usage is TRBV2 and J usage is TRBJ1-5; tentative D call: TRBD1 (6 bases). Per the germline V gene, CDR1 is SNHLY and CDR2 is FYNNEI. This CDR3 spans 13 amino acids. Trimming cost V 4 bases and J 6 bases, with 10 bases left between them. CDR3 DNA sequence: TGTGCCAGCAGTGTGAGGGGGTCTCAGCCCCAGCATTTT. Its translation: CASSVRGSQPQHF.